This passage covers 32 T cell receptor beta chains from one sample sequenced in a study of blood T cells in healthy people across ages. A sample-barcoded 5' primer and a J-beta primer mix were used in a second PCR of roughly 7 to 11 cycles. TCRdb itself ran the 5' RACE reads through MiXCR, one entry per CDR3 protein. The table records 1.2 million to 1.5 million distinct CDR3 sequences, around 39% of them present only once. Source material: blood. Source of these receptors: a woman under 30 in good health.

The chain carries TRBV5-4 and TRBJ2-3, with D hard to call. This CDR3 region has 19 residues. V shed 0 bases and J shed 0 bases, with 20 bases lying between them. Germline CDR1 reads SGHNT; CDR2 reads YYREEE (reference sequence). CDR3 amino acids: CASSLDVVGAAESTDTQYF. In DNA form, the CDR3 reads TGTGCCAGCAGCTTGGATGTGGTTGGAGCCGCCGAGAGCACAGATACGCAGTATTTT.

This clonotype was counted only a few times. This chain joins TRBV29-1 and TRBJ2-6; D is unresolved. CDR3 size: 13 residues. V was pared by 3 bases and J by 2 bases, with 5 bases between. The germline V gene encodes CDR1 SQVTM and CDR2 ANQGSEA. The CDR3 region is CSVDQAGANVLTF. In nucleotides, the CDR3 is TGCAGCGTTGATCAGGCTGGGGCCAACGTCCTGACTTTC. Using reference TRBV29-1 and TRBJ2-6 for the parts outside the CDR3, the full variable domain is SAVISQKPSRDICQRGTSLTIQCQVDSQVTMMFWYRQQPGQSLTLIATANQGSEATYESGFVIDKFPISRPNLTFSTLTVSNMSPEDSSIYLCSVDQAGANVLTFGAGSRLTVL.

The chain links TRBV6-5 to TRBJ1-1; the D is unclear. Germline CDR1 MNHEY, CDR2 SVGAGI. CDR3 length: 15 residues. V was cut by 2 bases and J by 0 bases, with 10 bases left in between. The CDR3 DNA reads TGTGCCAGCAGTTACGGAGGACGGATGAACACTGAAGCTTTCTTT. It yields the protein CASSYGGRMNTEAFF.

The chain links TRBV28 to TRBJ2-7, with TRBD1 as a possible D gene (6 bases). CDR3 length: 14 amino acids. CDR1 is MDHEN and CDR2 is SYDVKM in the germline V gene. V was cut by 6 bases and J by 3 bases, with 15 bases left in between. DNA for the CDR3: TGTGCCAGCAGCAGCACCGGGACAATCTACGAGCAGTACTTC. Its translation: CASSSTGTIYEQYF. The full variable domain, in which reference TRBV28 and TRBJ2-7 provide the parts outside the CDR3, is DVKVTQSSRYLVKRTGEKVFLECVQDMDHENMFWYRQDPGLGLRLIYFSYDVKMKEKGDIPEGYSVSREKKERFSLILESASTNQTSMYLCASSSTGTIYEQYFGPGTRLTVT.

The chain has TRBV20-1 and TRBJ2-7; D perhaps matches TRBD2 (6 bases). The CDR3 runs to 15 residues. Germline values: CDR1 DFQATT, CDR2 SNEGSKA (reference sequence). The V end lost 1 base, the J end lost 1 base, and 14 bases lay between the germline ends. As DNA, the CDR3 is TGCAGTGCTAGAGTGGAGGGGTCAATATCCTACGAGCAGTACTTC. The encoded protein is CSARVEGSISYEQYF.

The CDR3 sequence: CSVGQGDEKLFF. In DNA, the CDR3 is TGCAGCGTTGGGCAGGGGGACGAAAAACTGTTTTTT. This sequence joins TRBV29-1 and TRBJ1-4; 7 bases agree with TRBD1. The CDR3 spans 12 residues. V shed 4 bases, J shed 8 bases, and the junction held 4 bases outside the gene matches. Germline-derived CDR1 and CDR2 are SQVTM and ANQGSEA. The complete variable domain, with remaining parts taken from reference TRBV29-1 and TRBJ1-4, reads SAVISQKPSRDICQRGTSLTIQCQVDSQVTMMFWYRQQPGQSLTLIATANQGSEATYESGFVIDKFPISRPNLTFSTLTVSNMSPEDSSIYLCSVGQGDEKLFFGSGTQLSVL.

The rearrangement links TRBV5-8 to TRBJ2-3; 10 bases map to TRBD2. There are 17 residues in the CDR3. Trimming took 0 bases from V and 2 from J; bases not matched to a gene: 6. Per germline, CDR1 SGHTS and CDR2 YDEGEE. The CDR3 region has the DNA TGTGCCAGCAGCTTGGGGACTAGCGGTCCTCTCACAGATACGCAGTATTTT. This encodes CASSLGTSGPLTDTQYF.

Details on this clonotype: An end of the junction does not agree with germline; a read error may underlie this. For the CDR3, the DNA is TGTGCCAGCAGTGTATCTTTGGGGGTTAGCGGGGTAAATGAGCAGTTCTTC. Its protein is CASSVSLGVSGVNEQFF. The chain uses TRBV27 and TRBJ2-1, with TRBD2 identical over 8 bases. CDR1 and CDR2 (germline): MNHEY, SMNVEV (reference sequence). The CDR3 length is 17 residues.

This clonotype was picked up a small number of times. In DNA form, the CDR3 reads TGTGCCAGCAGCCAAGGGACCCCCACAGATACGCAGTATTTT. This encodes CASSQGTPTDTQYF. This chain links TRBV4-2 with TRBJ2-3; D gene uncertain. From germline, CDR1 is LGHNA and CDR2 YNFKEQ. The CDR3 runs 14 residues. Trimming left V 1 base short and J 2 bases short, with 7 bases between.

The chain combines TRBV20-1 with TRBJ2-4, with D perhaps TRBD2 (7 bases). Matching the DNA end better, TRBJ2-7 makes the J call doubtful. The CDR3 is 15 amino acids. In germline, CDR1 is DFQATT, CDR2 SNEGSKA (reference sequence). The CDR3 DNA sequence: TGCAGTGCTGGAAGGCGGGGGCTTGACTCCTACGAGCAGTACTTC. Its protein is CSAGRRGLDSYEQYF.

This chain links TRBV28 with TRBJ2-1; 8 bases line up with TRBD2. V gave up 3 bases and J gave up 13 bases; unmatched junction bases: 14. The CDR3 totals 15 residues. Per germline, CDR1 MDHEN and CDR2 SYDVKM. The CDR3 region is CASSFGGVGQETQFF. Written as DNA, the CDR3 is TGTGCCAGCAGTTTCGGGGGGGTTGGCCAAGAGACCCAGTTCTTC.

The J gene is TRBJ1-4, the V gene TRBV7-2; D not resolved. V lost 3 bases to trimming and J lost 9 bases, with 20 bases between them. The CDR3 is 16 amino acids. From germline, CDR1 is SGHTA and CDR2 FQGNSA. The CDR3 region is CASSFPELTANQKLFF. CDR3 DNA sequence: TGTGCCAGCAGCTTTCCTGAATTAACAGCGAATCAAAAACTGTTTTTT.

The chain couples TRBV2 to TRBJ2-7; 8 bases fit TRBD2. Per germline, CDR1 SNHLY and CDR2 FYNNEI. This CDR3 region has 14 residues. The junction had 12 bases not matched to a gene; V was cut back by 11 bases and J by 3 bases. The CDR3, as DNA: TGTGCCGGCAAGAAGGTTAGCGGGGTCTACGAGCAGTACTTC. It encodes CAGKKVSGVYEQYF. Full variable domain (rest looked up from reference TRBV2 and TRBJ2-7): EPEVTQTPSHQVTQMGQEVILRCVPISNHLYFYWYRQILGQKVEFLVSFYNNEISEKSEIFDDQFSVERPDGSNFTLKIRSTKLEDSAMYFCAGKKVSGVYEQYFGPGTRLTVT.

The rearrangement uses TRBV3-1 and TRBJ1-1, with D unresolved. This CDR3 spans 12 amino acids. CDR1 LGHDT and CDR2 YNNKEL come from the germline V gene (reference sequence). Between the trimmed V and J ends, which lost 2 bases and 5 bases, there was a span of 6 bases. This chain's CDR3 is CASSQRWTEAFF. The CDR3 region has the DNA TGTGCCAGCAGCCAACGGTGGACTGAAGCTTTCTTT.

This rearrangement joins TRBV12-3 or TRBV12-4 to TRBJ2-3, with D perhaps TRBD2 (5 bases). V dropped 7 bases and J dropped 1 base, with 18 bases sitting between them. This CDR3 is built from 16 residues. This chain's CDR3 is CASTPSGLGRTDTQYF. CDR3 nucleotides: TGTGCCAGCACCCCCTCCGGACTGGGCCGCACAGATACGCAGTATTTT.

In its sample, this clonotype was seen a few times. The genes are TRBV7-3 and TRBJ2-5; D is tentatively TRBD1 or TRBD2 (5 bases each). The CDR3 has 15 residues. Germline assignment: CDR1 SGHTA and CDR2 FQGTGA. V was shortened by 1 base and J by 5 bases, with 14 bases between the two germline ends. In DNA, the CDR3 is TGTGCCAGCAGCTTAAGCCTAGGGACGGGGGAGACCCAGTACTTC. Its translation is CASSLSLGTGETQYF.

In this sample, this clonotype turned up a few times. At one of its ends the junction is not consistent with the germline gene, which may arise from a read error. J is TRBJ1-2 and V is TRBV6-5, with 7 bases that match TRBD1. CDR3 size: 16 residues. Germline V CDR1 and CDR2: MNHEY, SVGAGI. CDR3 sequence: CAGSRSRQGGSYGYTF. The CDR3 DNA reads as TGTGCCGGCAGCCGAAGTCGACAGGGCGGGAGCTATGGCTACACCTTC.

The chain couples TRBV25-1 to TRBJ1-5; D is undetermined. CDR3 length equals 15 residues. CDR1 and CDR2 from the germline V gene are MGHDK and SYGVNS. Trimming removed 1 base at V and 3 bases at J, with 10 bases between. The CDR3 region is CASSESGQNNQPQHF. CDR3 sequence (DNA): TGTGCCAGCAGTGAATCTGGCCAGAACAATCAGCCCCAGCATTTT. Drawing the rest from reference TRBV25-1 and TRBJ1-5, the complete variable domain is EADIYQTPRYLVIGTGKKITLECSQTMGHDKMYWYQQDPGMELHLIHYSYGVNSTEKGDLSSESTVSRIRTEHFPLTLESARPSHTSQYLCASSESGQNNQPQHFGDGTRLSIL.

The table lists this clonotype with a few counts. CDR3 nucleotides: TGTGCCAGCGAGGACAGGGGTCAGTACGAGCAGTACTTC. Translating gives CASEDRGQYEQYF. This chain uses TRBV3-1 with TRBJ2-7; 9 bases are a match to TRBD1. The germline CDR1 and CDR2 sequences are LGHDT and YNNKEL (reference sequence). V shed 8 bases and J 4 bases; nucleotides not matched to a gene: 6. CDR3 length equals 13 residues.

This clonotype has only a few counts. The chain couples TRBV9 to TRBJ2-1; 13 positions match TRBD2. This CDR3 contains 15 residues. J lost 10 bases, V lost 5 bases, and 9 bases had no gene match. CDR1 is SGDLS and CDR2 is YYNGEE in the germline V gene. CDR3 in DNA: TGTGCCAGCAGTTCGGGACTAGCGGGGTACCTCGAGCAGTTCTTC. It translates to CASSSGLAGYLEQFF.

This clonotype was detected a few times. This chain joins TRBV4-1 and TRBJ2-7, with 12 bases lining up with TRBD2. Per germline, CDR1 MGHRA and CDR2 YSYEKL. The CDR3 consists of 16 residues. V gave up 2 bases and J gave up 2 bases; unmatched junction bases: 4. This CDR3 is CASSQTLAGGTYEQYF. Here the CDR3 DNA reads TGCGCCAGCAGCCAAACACTAGCGGGGGGTACCTACGAGCAGTACTTC.

This clonotype was seen more than once but under ten times. The chain carries TRBV27 and TRBJ2-7; 12 bases agree with TRBD2. The end of the DNA fits TRBJ2-5 better, so the J call may be wrong. In germline, CDR1 is MNHEY, CDR2 SMNVEV (reference sequence). The CDR3 spans 15 residues. In DNA form, the CDR3 reads TGTGCCAGCAACCCTAGCGGGGGGGCATCAGAGACCCAGTACTTC. As protein: CASNPSGGASETQYF.

This clonotype was counted between two and nine times. This chain joins TRBV27 and TRBJ2-3, with 11 positions matching TRBD2. V shed 5 bases and J 6 bases; nucleotides not matched to a gene: 10. Germline V CDR1 and CDR2: MNHEY, SMNVEV (reference sequence). The CDR3 loop spans 16 amino acids. The DNA for the CDR3 is TGTGCCAGCAGTCCCGAAGGACTAGCGGGCTGGGATACGCAGTATTTT. It codes for CASSPEGLAGWDTQYF.

The rearrangement joins TRBV7-3 to TRBJ1-4, with D hard to call. The CDR3 consists of 14 residues. Germline V gene lookup returns CDR1 SGHTA and CDR2 FQGTGA. The V end was cut by 1 base, the J end by 8 bases, with 11 bases between. The CDR3 region is CASSLIIQAEKLFF. CDR3 coding DNA: TGTGCCAGCAGCTTAATCATCCAGGCAGAAAAACTGTTTTTT.

V usage is TRBV5-8 and J usage is TRBJ2-5; perhaps TRBD1 as D (6 bases). V was cut by 4 bases and J by 4 bases, with 14 bases left in between. The CDR3 loop spans 14 amino acids. Germline CDR1 is SGHTS and CDR2 is YDEGEE. The CDR3 nucleotides read TGTGCCAGCAGCCCACACAGGGTCCCAGAGACCCAGTACTTC. It specifies CASSPHRVPETQYF. The whole variable domain, filled in from reference TRBV5-8 and TRBJ2-5, reads EAGVTQSPTHLIKTRGQQATLRCSPISGHTSVYWYQQALGLGLQFLLWYDEGEERNRGNFPPRFSGRQFPNYSSELNVNALELEDSALYLCASSPHRVPETQYFGPGTRLLVL.

The V and J genes are TRBV7-2 and TRBJ1-1; TRBD1 aligns across 8 bases. In germline, CDR1 is SGHTA, CDR2 FQGNSA. This CDR3 region has 18 residues. V shed 5 bases and J 7 bases; nucleotides not matched to a gene: 21. The CDR3 nucleotides are TGTGCCAGCAGCCTGCCGCTAGGACAGGGTTTATTCCGGGGTGAAGCTTTCTTT. Amino acids: CASSLPLGQGLFRGEAFF.

This rearrangement joins TRBV6-2 or TRBV6-3 to TRBJ2-5; a possible D gene is TRBD2 (6 bases). The J call may be faulty, since TRBJ2-7 better matches the DNA end. This CDR3 is built from 15 residues. The germline V gene encodes CDR1 MNHEY and CDR2 SVGEGT. The CDR3 loop is CASCGFQRAPYEQYF. The CDR3 DNA is TGTGCCAGCTGTGGGTTCCAGCGGGCCCCCTACGAGCAGTACTTC.

About this clonotype itself: The junction and the germline gene differ at one end; a read error may be behind it. The chain couples TRBV12-3 or TRBV12-4 to TRBJ2-4, with TRBD1 matching over 11 bases. The CDR3 spans 15 residues. This chain's CDR3 is CPSSLDRGLKNIQYF. In DNA, the CDR3 is TGTCCCAGCAGTTTGGACAGGGGGCTCAAAAACATTCAGTACTTC.

In this sample, this clonotype turned up a few times. J is TRBJ2-1 and V is TRBV20-1; 10 bases align to TRBD2. J was trimmed by 8 bases and V by 1 base; bases with no gene match: 17. The CDR3 is 18 amino acids. Germline CDR1 and CDR2: DFQATT and SNEGSKA (reference sequence). The CDR3 DNA is TGCAGTGCTAGAGCCCTAGGTTCTAGACTAGCGGGTGTGTATGAGCAGTTCTTC. It is translated as CSARALGSRLAGVYEQFF.

This clonotype was detected ten times or more. This chain links TRBV6-1 with TRBJ2-6, with TRBD1 matching 7 bases. V lost 6 bases and J lost 1; bases outside the gene matches: 0. The CDR3 spans 14 residues. The germline V gene encodes CDR1 MNHNS and CDR2 SASEGT. The DNA of the CDR3 is TGTGCCAGCAGGACAGGGTCTGGGGCCAACGTCCTGACTTTC. Translation gives CASRTGSGANVLTF.

This clonotype was counted a few times. CDR3 sequence: CASSSGHLNTEAFF. CDR3 DNA sequence: TGTGCCAGCAGTTCGGGACATCTGAACACTGAAGCTTTCTTT. The chain joins TRBV6-5 to TRBJ1-1, with D perhaps TRBD1 (6 bases). Germline V gene data show CDR1 as MNHEY and CDR2 as SVGAGI. CDR3 length equals 14 residues. With 4 bases removed from V and 0 bases from J, the gap between germline ends came to 9 bases.

This clonotype was observed many times. The J gene is TRBJ2-3, the V gene TRBV27; 8 positions agree with TRBD1. With 6 bases clipped from V and 5 bases from J, the junction kept 7 bases outside the gene matches. In germline, CDR1 is MNHEY, CDR2 SMNVEV (reference sequence). This CDR3 is built from 14 residues. CDR3 protein: CASRPTGALDTQYF. The CDR3 bases are TGTGCCAGCAGACCGACAGGGGCTCTAGATACGCAGTATTTT.